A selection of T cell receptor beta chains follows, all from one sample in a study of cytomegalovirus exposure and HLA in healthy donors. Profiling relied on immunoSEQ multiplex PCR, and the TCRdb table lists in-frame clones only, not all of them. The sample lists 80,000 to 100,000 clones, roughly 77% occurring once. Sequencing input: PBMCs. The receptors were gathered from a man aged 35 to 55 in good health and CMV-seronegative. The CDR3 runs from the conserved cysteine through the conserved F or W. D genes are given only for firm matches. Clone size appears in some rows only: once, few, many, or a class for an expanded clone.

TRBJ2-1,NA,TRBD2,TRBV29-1,TGCAGCGTTGGGCTAGCGGGGAATACATACAATGAGCAGTTCTTC,CSVGLAGNTYNEQFF
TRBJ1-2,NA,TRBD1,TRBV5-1,TGCGCCAGCACACAGGGGGCTAACTATGGCTACACCTTC,CASTQGANYGYTF
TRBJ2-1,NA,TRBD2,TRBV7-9,TGTGCCAGCAGCTTGTCTTTTGGCGGGGGGAAGAATGAGCAGTTCTTC,CASSLSFGGGKNEQFF
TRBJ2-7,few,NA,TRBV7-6,TGTGCCAGCAGCCCGAGGGTTGGGAGCTACGAGCAGTACTTC,CASSPRVGSYEQYF
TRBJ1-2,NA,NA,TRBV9,TGTGCCAGCAGCACGACAGGTCTTGGTATGGGTGGCTACACCTTC,CASSTTGLGMGGYTF
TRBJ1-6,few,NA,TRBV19,TGTGCCAGTAGTCCTCGCCGCCAGGGTTCACCCCTCCACTTT,CASSPRRQGSPLHF
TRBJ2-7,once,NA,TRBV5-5,TGTGCCAGCAGCTTGAGGGACATCAGTTCTCGCTCCTACGAGCAGTACTTC,CASSLRDISSRSYEQYF
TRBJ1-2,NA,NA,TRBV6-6,TGTGCCAGCAGTTACTCATTGGTTACCGACATGGATGGCTACACCTTC,CASSYSLVTDMDGYTF
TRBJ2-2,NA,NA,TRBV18,TGTGCCAGCTCACCATCAGCCGGGGTCGCCGGGGAGCTGTTTTTT,CASSPSAGVAGELFF
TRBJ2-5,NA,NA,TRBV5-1,TGCGCCAGCCTCAGGGGTTCCGGCCAAGAGACCCAGTACTTC,CASLRGSGQETQYF
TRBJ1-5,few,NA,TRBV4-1,TGCGCCAGCAGCCAAGATCAGATGAAGCCCCAGCATTTT,CASSQDQMKPQHF
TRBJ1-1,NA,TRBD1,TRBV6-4,TGTGCCAGCAGTGACACGGACAGGGCCACTGAAGCTTTCTTT,CASSDTDRATEAFF
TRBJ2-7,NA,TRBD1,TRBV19,TGTGCCAGTAGGTCCCGGGACAGGGGAGAGGCCTCCTACGAGCAGTACTTC,CASRSRDRGEASYEQYF
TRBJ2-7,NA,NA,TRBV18,TGTGCCAGCTCACCAGCACAGTACAGCTCCTACGAGCAGTACTTC,CASSPAQYSSYEQYF
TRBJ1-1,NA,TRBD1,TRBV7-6,TGTGCCAGCAGCTTGATACAGGGGAGCACTGAAGCTTTCTTT,CASSLIQGSTEAFF
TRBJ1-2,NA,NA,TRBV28,TGTGCCAGCAGTTTAGTCGCTGGGGGGTTCTTCTACACCTTC,CASSLVAGGFFYTF
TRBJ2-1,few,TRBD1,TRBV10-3,TGTGCCACTACCGGGACAGGGATCTACAATGAGCAGTTCTTC,CATTGTGIYNEQFF
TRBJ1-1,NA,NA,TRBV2,TGTGCCAGCAGAACTACAGGTTTCACTGAAGCTTTCTTT,CASRTTGFTEAFF
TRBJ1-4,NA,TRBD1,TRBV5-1,TGCGCCAGCAGCTTACGAGGGGGACAGGGGAATGAAAAACTGTTTTTT,CASSLRGGQGNEKLFF
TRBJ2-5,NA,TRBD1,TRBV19,TGTGCCAGTAGTATTGGGACAGGAGGAGGGGAGACCCAGTACTTC,CASSIGTGGGETQYF
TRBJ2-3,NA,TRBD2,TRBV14,TGTGCCAGCAGCCAAGATTTTTCCGGGACTAGCAGAAGCATTAGCACAGATACGCAGTATTTT,CASSQDFSGTSRSISTDTQYF
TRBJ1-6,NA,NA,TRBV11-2,TGTGCCAGCAGTTCCTCTTATAATTCACCCCTCCACTTT,CASSSSYNSPLHF
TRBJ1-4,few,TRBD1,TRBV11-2,TGTGCCAGCAGCTTCACAGGGGGAAGGGGAGCTAATGAAAAACTGTTTTTT,CASSFTGGRGANEKLFF
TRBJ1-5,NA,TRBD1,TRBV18,TGTGCCAGCTCATCACAGGGGGGGGGTCAGCCCCAGCATTTT,CASSSQGGGQPQHF
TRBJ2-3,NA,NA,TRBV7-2,TGTGCCAGCAACCTAGGAAGGGGAGATACGCAGTATTTT,CASNLGRGDTQYF
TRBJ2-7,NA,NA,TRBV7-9,TGTGCCAGCAGCCCCAACCGCGGTTCGGAGCAGTACTTC,CASSPNRGSEQYF
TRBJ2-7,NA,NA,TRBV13,TGTGCCAGCTCCTCGGCCTACGAGCAGTACTTC,CASSSAYEQYF
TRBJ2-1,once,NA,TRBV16,TGTGCCAGCACCCAGCTACCAGGACAGGGTTGGTCTAGCGGTACGGATGAGCAGTTCTTC,CASTQLPGQGWSSGTDEQFF
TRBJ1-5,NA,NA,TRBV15,TGTGCCACCAGCCATGGACGGGATAGCAATCAGCCCCAGCATTTT,CATSHGRDSNQPQHF
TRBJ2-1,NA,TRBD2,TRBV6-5,TGTGCCACAGCGACTAGCAGTTACAATGAGCAGTTCTTC,CATATSSYNEQFF
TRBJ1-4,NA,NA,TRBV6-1,TGTGCCAGCAGTGCCCTTGGACGGGATAATGAAAAACTGTTTTTT,CASSALGRDNEKLFF
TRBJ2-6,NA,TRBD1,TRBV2,TGTGCCAGAACCGGGACAGGTGCTGGGGCCAACGTCCTGACTTTC,CARTGTGAGANVLTF
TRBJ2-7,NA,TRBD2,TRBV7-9,TGTGCCAGCAGCTTAGTACTAGCGGGGACCTCCTACGAGCAGTACTTC,CASSLVLAGTSYEQYF
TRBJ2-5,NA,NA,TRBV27,TGTGCCAGCAGTTTAAGACAGGGAGGTGAGACCCAGTACTTC,CASSLRQGGETQYF
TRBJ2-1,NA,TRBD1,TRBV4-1,TGCGCCAGCAGCCAAGATGGGACCGGGACAGAGATCTATGAGCAGTTCTTC,CASSQDGTGTEIYEQFF
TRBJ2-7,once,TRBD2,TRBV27,TGTGCCAGCAAAAGGACTAGTGCTTCGGACGAGCAGTACTTC,CASKRTSASDEQYF
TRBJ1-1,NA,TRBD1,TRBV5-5,TGTGCCAGCAGCTCAGCCGGGACAGAACGGGTGAGCACTGAAGCTTTCTTT,CASSSAGTERVSTEAFF
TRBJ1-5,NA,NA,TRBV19,TGTGCCAGTACCTCTCAGTACGGCAATCAGCCCCAGCATTTT,CASTSQYGNQPQHF
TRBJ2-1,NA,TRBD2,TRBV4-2,TGTGCCAGCAGCACTAGCGGATCCACCTACAATGAGCAGTTCTTC,CASSTSGSTYNEQFF
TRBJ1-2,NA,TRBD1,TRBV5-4,TGTGCCAGCAGCGACCGGGACAGTCGGCGCTACACCTTC,CASSDRDSRRYTF
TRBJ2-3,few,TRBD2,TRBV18,TGTGCCAGCTCACCCAGCCTAGCGGGGGGTAGCACAGATACGCAGTATTTT,CASSPSLAGGSTDTQYF
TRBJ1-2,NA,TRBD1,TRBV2,TGTGCCAGCAGTGATTTGACAGGGAGGAGTGGCTACACCTTC,CASSDLTGRSGYTF
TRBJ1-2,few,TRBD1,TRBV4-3,TGCGCCAGCAGCCAAGATGCTCGGACAGGGACCTATGGCTACACCTTC,CASSQDARTGTYGYTF
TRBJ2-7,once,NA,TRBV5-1,TGCGCCAGCAGCCCTCCGACTTCAGCCTACGAGCAGTACTTC,CASSPPTSAYEQYF
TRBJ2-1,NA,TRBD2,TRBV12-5,TGTGCTAGTGGTTTGGTAGTGGGGCAGGGTCGCCAGCGGGGGGCAAATGAGCAGTTCTTC,CASGLVVGQGRQRGANEQFF
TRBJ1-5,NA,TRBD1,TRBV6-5,TGTGCCAGCCTCCCGCAGGGGGTAAGCAATCAGCCCCAGCATTTT,CASLPQGVSNQPQHF
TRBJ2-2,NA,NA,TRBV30,TGTGCCTGGAGTAAAGAGAGGACCGGGGAGCTGTTTTTT,CAWSKERTGELFF